The 6 T cell receptor beta chains below all came from one sample that was sequenced in a study of cytomegalovirus exposure and HLA in healthy donors (dated by TCRdb to 2015 to 2018). Library preparation employed the immunoSEQ multiplex PCR assay. For the multiplex PCR, a mixture combining 60 forward primers for TCR Vbeta segments and 13 reverse primers for TCR Jbeta segments was used. The source is immuneACCESS, and TCRdb retained only in-frame sequences with V and J called. Part of the clones is not carried over; for the studies checked, unresolved V genes explain less than half of this, and the remainder is unexplained. The record for this sample contains under 200,000 clones. In total, the top ten clones hold roughly 2% of the sample. The sequenced sample consisted of PBMCs. These receptors were obtained from a man aged 30 to 39 in good health and CMV-seronegative.

The chain links TRBV7-9 to TRBJ1-4; 8 bases line up with TRBD1. CDR1 is SEHNR, CDR2 FQNEAQ, per germline (reference sequence). Trimming cost V 8 bases and J 7 bases; bases outside gene matches: 6. This CDR3 region has 13 residues. CDR3 region: CASGWTGREKLFF. CDR3 nucleotide sequence: TGTGCCAGCGGGTGGACAGGGCGTGAAAAACTGTTTTTT.

The chain links TRBV5-1 to TRBJ2-7; 11 nucleotides line up with TRBD2. The CDR3 totals 16 residues. The V segment lost 0 bases and the J segment 3 bases; nucleotides outside the gene matches: 5. Germline-derived CDR1 and CDR2 are SGHRS and YFSETQ. For the CDR3, the DNA is TGCGCCAGCAGCTTGGCGCTAGCGGGAGGCTTCTACGAGCAGTACTTC. Translation: CASSLALAGGFYEQYF.

This sequence joins TRBV27 and TRBJ2-1; 9 bases match TRBD1. Germline V gene sequence: CDR1 MNHEY, CDR2 SMNVEV (reference sequence). V shed 4 bases and J 0 bases; nucleotides not matched to a gene: 4. CDR3 size: 16 residues. The DNA of the CDR3 is TGTGCCAGCAGTTACACGGGACAGGGCTCCTACAATGAGCAGTTCTTC. The encoded protein is CASSYTGQGSYNEQFF.

The chain couples TRBV4-2 to TRBJ2-5, with a tentative D call TRBD2 (5 bases). The CDR3 covers 11 residues. Germline values: CDR1 LGHNA, CDR2 YNFKEQ. V was trimmed by 5 bases and J by 4 bases, leaving 5 bases between them. CDR3 DNA: TGTGCCAGCAGCGGAGGAGAGACCCAGTACTTC. It is translated as CASSGGETQYF.

The rearrangement links TRBV10-3 to TRBJ2-7; 9 bases agree with TRBD2. This CDR3 region has 15 residues. Germline V gene data show CDR1 as ENHRY and CDR2 as SYGVKD. V lost 7 bases and J lost 5; bases outside the gene matches: 12. CDR3: CAITEGIAGVHEQYF. CDR3 nucleotides: TGTGCCATCACCGAGGGGATAGCGGGAGTCCACGAGCAGTACTTC.

The chain uses TRBV29-1 and TRBJ2-5; D gene unclear. The end of the DNA is better explained by TRBJ2-7, so the J call may be wrong. The length of the CDR3 is 9 residues. The V gene's germline CDR1 is SQVTM and CDR2 ANQGSEA. CDR3 in amino acids: CSGTYEQYF. The CDR3 coding sequence is TGCAGCGGAACCTACGAGCAGTACTTC.